The present T cell receptor (beta chain) was sequenced within a study of blood T cells in healthy people across ages. Study observations and caveats: While age rose, TCR beta diversity per million T cells dropped in a roughly linear way. Diversity was higher, and naive CD4+ cells more numerous, in long-lived donors than in aged donors.

Germline CDR1 SGDLS, CDR2 YYNGEE. Trimming left V 1 base short and J 1 base short, with 17 bases between. This CDR3 is 18 amino acids long. Sample-barcoded 5' priming and a J-beta primer mix drove a second PCR of roughly 7 to 11 cycles. One entry per CDR3 protein results from TCRdb running MiXCR on the 5' RACE reads. The sample records fewer than 2 million distinct CDR3 sequences, about two fifths being singletons. This clonotype was found a few times. Its specificity is unknown. This sequence was found in a human donor in good health. The specimen was blood. This rearrangement joins TRBV9 to TRBJ1-4; D remains unclear. CDR3: CASSVSSVTGLTNEKLFF. The CDR3 DNA is TGTGCCAGCAGCGTATCGTCGGTAACGGGGTTAACTAATGAAAAACTGTTTTTT.